This T cell receptor (beta chain) appears in the sequencing data of a study of blood T cell repertoires in COVID-19 (dated by TCRdb to about 2020). For context, the study as a whole: Samples covering the acute and convalescent phases of COVID-19 were provided by collaborators in the United States, Italy and Spain. The dataset comprised deeply sampled blood TCRbeta repertoires from subjects exposed to, actively infected with, or recovered from COVID-19. The repertoires were released in a freely available public database meant as a resource for research on the immune response to SARS-CoV-2. Nearly every sample came with metadata listing a de-identified subject ID, COVID-19 status, age in years and sex. Samples were obtained from the ongoing ImmuneRACE study (first 160 participants) and from some 1,300 subjects provided by 6 global collaborators. The prospective study material was composed of cDNA or gDNA derived from T cells, B-cell-depleted T cells, or PBMCs. Where available, HLA class I and class II types were obtained from metadata supplied by the sample provider rather than from assay-based typing.

To note about this clone: The specificity of this receptor is unknown. No base quality values were provided; no much bigger clone lies one nucleotide off.

The immunoSEQ Assay, a bias-controlled multiplex PCR, was used to amplify TCRbeta CDR3 regions from genomic DNA. Under the source paper's analysis protocol: Within the assay, amplification of reference gene primers was used to estimate how many nucleated cells each sample contained. Sequence reads were collapsed and filtered to measure the absolute abundance of every unique TCRbeta CDR3 rearrangement. Productive Simpson clonality was computed per sample as the square root of Simpson's diversity index over productive rearrangements. This is the immuneACCESS table as TCRdb keeps it, with only in-frame sequences that have V and J called. A part of the clones is gone; compared with another copy, unresolved V genes explain less than half, and the rest is unexplained. V and J calls and clone size follow that table, whereas D and trimming were derived from the DNA. Recorded for this sample are approximately 200,000 clones; more than 80% of them occurred a single time. 1.2% of the sample comes from the top ten.

Broader findings and caveats from the paper: The amount of clinical and demographic metadata varied by source and participant and was provided uncurated.

The germline V gene encodes CDR1 SGHTA and CDR2 FQGNSA. The junction shows trimming of 1 base on V and 0 bases on J, plus 7 bases between the germline ends. The CDR3, from cysteine to phenylalanine, totals 15 residues. Only the CDR3 portion is preserved as DNA: 45 bases, with reading frame beginning at the first base. Participants in the prospective study were aged about 18 to 95 years, lived in 20 to 25 United States geographic areas, and enrolled through a virtual design. In the prospective study, cohorts were assigned on the basis of participant-reported clinical history obtained from a screening survey and a study questionnaire. For ImmuneRACE Cohort 3, a participant was defined as recovered based on two consecutive negative NP/OP PCR tests, clearance by a healthcare professional, or resolution of symptoms. Mobile phlebotomists in the prospective study collected whole blood, serum and a nasopharyngeal or oropharyngeal swab from every participant. Participants in the prospective study had the option to provide additional blood draws and questionnaires over a 2-month period. Before DNA extraction, prospective study blood samples were shipped either frozen or at room temperature.

This TCR was recovered from a man in his thirties or forties who had recovered from COVID-19. The V and J segments used are TRBV7-2 and TRBJ1-3, with the D gene not confidently named. Material for sequencing was PBMCs or T cells enriched from blood (not recorded which). The DNA sequence follows: TGTGCCAGCAGCTTAGTGGGGAGCTCTGGAAACACCATATATTTT. It is translated as CASSLVGSSGNTIYF.